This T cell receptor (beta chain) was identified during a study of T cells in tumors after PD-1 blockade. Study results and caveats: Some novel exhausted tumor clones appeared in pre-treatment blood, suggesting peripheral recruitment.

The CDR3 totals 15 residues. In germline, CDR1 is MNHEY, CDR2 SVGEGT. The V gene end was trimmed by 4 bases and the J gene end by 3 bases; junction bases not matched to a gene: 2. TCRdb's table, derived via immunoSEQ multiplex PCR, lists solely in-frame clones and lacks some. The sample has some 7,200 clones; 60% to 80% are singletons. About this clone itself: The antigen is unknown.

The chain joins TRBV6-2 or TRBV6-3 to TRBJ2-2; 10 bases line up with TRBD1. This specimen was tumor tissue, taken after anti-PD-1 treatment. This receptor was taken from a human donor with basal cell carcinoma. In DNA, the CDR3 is TGTGCCAGCAGTTCGGACAGGGGGGACACCGGGGAGCTGTTTTTT. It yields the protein CASSSDRGDTGELFF.